Given below is one T cell receptor (beta chain) in context. Its cognate antigen is unknown. CDR1 is PRHDT, CDR2 FYEKMQ, per germline (reference sequence). J was trimmed by 4 bases and V by 0 bases; bases with no gene match: 11. This CDR3 spans 17 amino acids. These data originate in a study of cytomegalovirus exposure and HLA in healthy donors. About the research overall: Later, an analysis reported that the 120 or so validation repertoires had used the same platform as the approximately 600 first-cohort repertoires.

TCRdb's table, derived via immunoSEQ multiplex PCR, lists solely in-frame clones and lacks some. Of 100,000 to 150,000 clones listed, more than 95% are singletons. General observations from the study: Cytomegalovirus-associated TCR beta chains were listed, numbering some 180.

The chain employs TRBV13 and TRBJ2-7, with TRBD1 matching 8 bases. Sequences were obtained from PBMCs. This TCR was sampled from a man aged 18-30 years in good health and CMV-seronegative. CDR3 DNA sequence: TGTGCCAGCAGCTTAGGACAGGGGGGTGGAGTACGGTACGAGCAGTACTTC. The encoded protein is CASSLGQGGGVRYEQYF.